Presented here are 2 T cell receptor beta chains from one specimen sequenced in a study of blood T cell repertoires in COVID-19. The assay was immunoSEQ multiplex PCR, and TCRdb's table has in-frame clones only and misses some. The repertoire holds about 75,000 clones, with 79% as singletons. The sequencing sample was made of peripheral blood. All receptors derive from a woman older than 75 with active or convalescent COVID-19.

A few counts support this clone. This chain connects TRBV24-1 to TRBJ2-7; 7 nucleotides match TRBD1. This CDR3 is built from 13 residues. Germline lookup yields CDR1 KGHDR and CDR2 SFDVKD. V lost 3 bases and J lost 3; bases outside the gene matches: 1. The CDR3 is CATSDHRGYEQYF. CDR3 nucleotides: TGTGCCACCAGTGATCACAGGGGCTACGAGCAGTACTTC.

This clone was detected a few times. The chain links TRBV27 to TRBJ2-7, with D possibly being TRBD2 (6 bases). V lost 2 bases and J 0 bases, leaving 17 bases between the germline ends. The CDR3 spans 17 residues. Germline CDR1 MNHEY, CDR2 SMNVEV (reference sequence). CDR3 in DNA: TGTGCCAGCAGTTTAGAGCCCCCGGGACTTCACTCCTACGAGCAGTACTTC. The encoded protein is CASSLEPPGLHSYEQYF.